Listed below are T cell receptor beta chains from one sample, sequenced in a study of shared clonotypes between healthy human individuals. TCRdb's copy holds only in-frame clones and misses some; the assay was immunoSEQ multiplex PCR. The sample records 2 million to 2.5 million clones, about 90% being singletons. What was sequenced was naive CD4+ T cells from PBMCs. The receptors here all came from a man between 18 and 29 years old in good health. Some clones in this sample may be carry-over from other donors' samples. Each CDR3 is given without its conserved first and last residue.

V gene	J gene	CDR3 protein
TRBV6-5	TRBJ2-7	ASRGGGFYEQY
TRBV18	TRBJ1-2	ASSSPYGYT
TRBV10-2	TRBJ1-2	ASSENGGDGYT
TRBV29-1	TRBJ1-1	SAAGTGGADTEAF
TRBV5-1	TRBJ2-1	ASSLGGRAPASEQF
TRBV18	TRBJ1-1	ASSRSRNTEAF
TRBV4-2	TRBJ1-3	ASSRRTGGNSGNTIY
TRBV5-1	TRBJ2-6	ASSRNGLAGSSGANVLT
TRBV6-5	TRBJ2-1	ASRLAPYNEQF
TRBV7-3	TRBJ2-3	ASSFTRDRGNDTQY
TRBV19	TRBJ2-1	ASITGSGRYNEQF